These 4 T cell receptor beta chains came from one sample sequenced in a study of CD8 T cells in cerebrospinal fluid in Alzheimer's disease. TCRdb re-called the 10x single-cell sequencing reads, yielding one record per CDR3 amino acid sequence without DNA. This listing includes about 1,500 distinct CDR3 sequences. What was sequenced was cerebrospinal fluid. The receptors come from a human donor in good health.

In terms of frequency, this clonotype is large. The rearrangement uses TRBV7-9 and TRBJ1-2; TCRdb returns TRBD1, unconfirmable since there is no DNA. This CDR3 contains 14 residues. CDR1 is SEHNR and CDR2 is FQNEAQ in the germline V gene (reference sequence). The chain's CDR3 is CASSLLGQGDGYTF.

This clonotype is medium-sized by frequency. The chain recombines TRBV12-3 or TRBV12-4 with TRBJ1-1; TCRdb's D call, TRBD1, is unchecked because there is no DNA. The CDR3 is made up of 17 amino acids. The CDR3 reads CASSSAAWKGEATEAFF.

By frequency, this clonotype registers large. The chain combines TRBV7-2 with TRBJ1-1. From germline, CDR1 is SGHTA and CDR2 FQGNSA. There are 13 residues in the CDR3. CDR3 sequence reads: CASSSVERSEAFF.

This clonotype is labeled medium-sized based on frequency. The gene calls are TRBV7-2 and TRBJ2-2; the D call of TRBD1 rests on TCRdb alone, since no DNA is present to check it. This CDR3 is built from 15 residues. Germline-derived CDR1 and CDR2 are SGHTA and FQGNSA. The CDR3 reads CASSSSDRATGELFF.